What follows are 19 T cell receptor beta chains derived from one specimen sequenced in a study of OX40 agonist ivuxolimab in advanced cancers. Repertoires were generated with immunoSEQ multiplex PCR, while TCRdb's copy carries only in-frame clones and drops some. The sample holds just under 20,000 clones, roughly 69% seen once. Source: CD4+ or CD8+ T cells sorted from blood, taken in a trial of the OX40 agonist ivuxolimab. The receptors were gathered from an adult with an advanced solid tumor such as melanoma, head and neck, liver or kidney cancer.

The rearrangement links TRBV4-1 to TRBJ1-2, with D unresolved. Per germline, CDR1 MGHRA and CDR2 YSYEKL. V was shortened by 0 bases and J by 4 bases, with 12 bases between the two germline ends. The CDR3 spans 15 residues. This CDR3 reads CASSQDPSLGYGYTF. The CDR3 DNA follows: TGCGCCAGCAGCCAAGATCCCTCCTTGGGCTATGGCTACACCTTC.

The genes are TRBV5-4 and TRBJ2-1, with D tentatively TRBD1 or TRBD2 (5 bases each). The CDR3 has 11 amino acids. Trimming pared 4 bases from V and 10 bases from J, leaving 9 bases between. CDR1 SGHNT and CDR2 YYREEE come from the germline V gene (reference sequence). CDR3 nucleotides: TGTGCCAGCAGCCTTTGGGGGGAGCAGTTCTTC. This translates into CASSLWGEQFF.

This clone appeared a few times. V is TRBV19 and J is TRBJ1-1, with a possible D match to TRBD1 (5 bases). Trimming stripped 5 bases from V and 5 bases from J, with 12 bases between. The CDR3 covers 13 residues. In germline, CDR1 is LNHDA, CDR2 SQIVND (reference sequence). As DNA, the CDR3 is TGTGCCAGTAGTTCTCTTGGGGGGACTGAAGCTTTCTTT. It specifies CASSSLGGTEAFF.

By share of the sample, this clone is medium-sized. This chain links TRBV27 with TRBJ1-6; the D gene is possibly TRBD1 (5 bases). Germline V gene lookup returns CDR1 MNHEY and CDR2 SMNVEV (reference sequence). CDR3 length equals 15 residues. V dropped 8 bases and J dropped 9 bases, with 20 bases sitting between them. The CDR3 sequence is CASHVGGLPSSPLHF. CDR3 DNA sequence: TGTGCCAGCCACGTCGGGGGACTTCCATCTTCACCCCTCCACTTT.

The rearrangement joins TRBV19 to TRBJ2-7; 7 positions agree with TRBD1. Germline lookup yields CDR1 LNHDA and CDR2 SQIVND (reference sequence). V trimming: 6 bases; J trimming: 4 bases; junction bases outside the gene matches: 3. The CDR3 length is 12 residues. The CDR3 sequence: CASSLTGYEQYF. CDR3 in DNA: TGTGCCAGTAGCTTGACAGGGTACGAGCAGTACTTC.

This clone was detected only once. The CDR3 DNA reads TGTGCCAGCAGTGTGGGTCACCCCAGGGCGAACTACGAGCAGTACTTC. Amino acids: CASSVGHPRANYEQYF. J is TRBJ2-7 and V is TRBV2, with a possible D match to TRBD1 (5 bases). Germline-derived CDR1 and CDR2 are SNHLY and FYNNEI. Trimming removed 4 bases at V and 3 bases at J, with 19 bases between. This CDR3 region has 16 residues.

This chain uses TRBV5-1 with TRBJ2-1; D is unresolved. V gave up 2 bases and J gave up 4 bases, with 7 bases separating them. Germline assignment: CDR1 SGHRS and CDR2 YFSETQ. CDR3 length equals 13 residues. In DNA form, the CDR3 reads TGCGCCAGCAGCTTCCCTTCGTACAATGAGCAGTTCTTC. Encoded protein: CASSFPSYNEQFF.

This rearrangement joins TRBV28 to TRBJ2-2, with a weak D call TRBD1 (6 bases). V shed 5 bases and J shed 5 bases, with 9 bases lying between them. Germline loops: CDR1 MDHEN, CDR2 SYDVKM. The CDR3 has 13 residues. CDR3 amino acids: CASSLTGTGELFF. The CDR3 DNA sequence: TGTGCCAGCAGTCTTACAGGGACCGGGGAGCTGTTTTTT.

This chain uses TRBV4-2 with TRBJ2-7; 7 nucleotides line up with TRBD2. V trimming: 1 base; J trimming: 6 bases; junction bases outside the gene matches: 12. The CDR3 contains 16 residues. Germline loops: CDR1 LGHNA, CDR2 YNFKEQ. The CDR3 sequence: CASSQATGTTSLEQYF. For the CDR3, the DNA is TGTGCCAGCAGCCAAGCCACCGGGACTACTTCTCTCGAGCAGTACTTC.

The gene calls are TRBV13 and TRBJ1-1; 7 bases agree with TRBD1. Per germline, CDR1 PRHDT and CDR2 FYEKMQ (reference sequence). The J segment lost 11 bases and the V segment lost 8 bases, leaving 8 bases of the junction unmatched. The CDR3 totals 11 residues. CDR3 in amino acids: CASVKGAGAFF. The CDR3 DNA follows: TGTGCCAGCGTAAAGGGGGCTGGGGCTTTCTTT.

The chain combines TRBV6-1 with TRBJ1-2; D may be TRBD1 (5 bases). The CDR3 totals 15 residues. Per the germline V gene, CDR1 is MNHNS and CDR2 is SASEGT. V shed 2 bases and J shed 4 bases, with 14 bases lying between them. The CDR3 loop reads CASSEWAGKIYGYTF. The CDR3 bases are TGTGCCAGCAGTGAATGGGCAGGGAAGATCTATGGCTACACCTTC.

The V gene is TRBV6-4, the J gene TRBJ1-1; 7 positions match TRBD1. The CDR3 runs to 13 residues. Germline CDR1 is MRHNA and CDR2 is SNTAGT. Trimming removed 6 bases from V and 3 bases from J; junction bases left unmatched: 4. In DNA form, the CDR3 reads TGTGCCAGCAGCCCTCAGGGGGACACTGAAGCTTTCTTT. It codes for CASSPQGDTEAFF.

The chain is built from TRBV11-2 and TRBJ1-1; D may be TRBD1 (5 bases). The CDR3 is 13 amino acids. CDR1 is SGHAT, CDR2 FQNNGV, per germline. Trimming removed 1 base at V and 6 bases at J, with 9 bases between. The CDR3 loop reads CASSLGGGAEAFF. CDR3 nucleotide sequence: TGTGCCAGCAGCTTAGGGGGAGGGGCTGAAGCTTTCTTT.

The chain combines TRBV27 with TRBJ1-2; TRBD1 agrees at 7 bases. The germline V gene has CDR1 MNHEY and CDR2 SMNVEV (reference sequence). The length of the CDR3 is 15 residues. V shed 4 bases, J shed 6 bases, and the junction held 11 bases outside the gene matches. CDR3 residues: CASSSLRDSWNGYTF. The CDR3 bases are TGTGCCAGCAGTTCACTAAGGGACAGCTGGAATGGCTACACCTTC.

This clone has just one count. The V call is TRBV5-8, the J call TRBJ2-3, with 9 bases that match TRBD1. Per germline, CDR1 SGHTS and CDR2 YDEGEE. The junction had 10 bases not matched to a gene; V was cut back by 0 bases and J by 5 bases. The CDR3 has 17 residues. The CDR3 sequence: CASSLGGQGTLLDTQYF. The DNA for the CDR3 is TGTGCCAGCAGCTTGGGTGGACAGGGGACCCTCCTAGATACGCAGTATTTT.

The CDR3 DNA sequence: TGTGCCAGCAGCTTAGAACAGGGGTTTGAAAAACTGTTTTTT. Its protein product is CASSLEQGFEKLFF. The rearrangement uses TRBV7-8 and TRBJ1-4, with TRBD1 matching 7 bases. Germline lookup yields CDR1 SGHVS and CDR2 FQNEAQ. V shed 1 base, J shed 7 bases, and the junction held 3 bases outside the gene matches. This CDR3 is built from 14 residues.

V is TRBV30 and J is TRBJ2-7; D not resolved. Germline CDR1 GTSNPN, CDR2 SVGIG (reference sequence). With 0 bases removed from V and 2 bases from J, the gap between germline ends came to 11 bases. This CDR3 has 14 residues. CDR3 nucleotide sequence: TGTGCCTGGAGTGTACGAAACTCTCCCTACGAGCAGTACTTC. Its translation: CAWSVRNSPYEQYF.

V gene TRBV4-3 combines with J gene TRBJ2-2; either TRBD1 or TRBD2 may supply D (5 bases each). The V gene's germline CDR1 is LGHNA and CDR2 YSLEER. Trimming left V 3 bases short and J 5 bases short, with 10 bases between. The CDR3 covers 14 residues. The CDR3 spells CASSQQGPTGELFF. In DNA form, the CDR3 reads TGCGCCAGCAGCCAGCAGGGACCAACCGGGGAGCTGTTTTTT.

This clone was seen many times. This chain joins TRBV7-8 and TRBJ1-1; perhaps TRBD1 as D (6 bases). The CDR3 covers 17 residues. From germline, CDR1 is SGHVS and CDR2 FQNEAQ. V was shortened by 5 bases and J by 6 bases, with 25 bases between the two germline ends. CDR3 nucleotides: TGTGCCAGCAGCCCCAAGGGACCACAGGGCGGTGTTCCTGAAGCTTTCTTT. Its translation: CASSPKGPQGGVPEAFF. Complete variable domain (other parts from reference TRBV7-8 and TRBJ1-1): GAGVSQSPRYKVAKRGQDVALRCDPISGHVSLFWYQQALGQGPEFLTYFQNEAQLDKSGLPSDRFFAERPEGSVSTLKIQRTQQEDSAVYLCASSPKGPQGGVPEAFFGQGTRLTVV.